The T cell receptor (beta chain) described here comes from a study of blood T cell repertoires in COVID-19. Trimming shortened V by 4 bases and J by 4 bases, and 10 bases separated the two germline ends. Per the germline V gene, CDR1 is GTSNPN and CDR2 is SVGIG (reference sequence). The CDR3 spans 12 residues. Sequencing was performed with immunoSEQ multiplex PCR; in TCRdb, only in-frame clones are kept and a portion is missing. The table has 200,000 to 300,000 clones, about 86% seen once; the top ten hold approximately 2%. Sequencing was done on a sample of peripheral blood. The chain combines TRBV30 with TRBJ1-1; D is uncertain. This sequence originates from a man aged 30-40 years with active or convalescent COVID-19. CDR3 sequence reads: CAWKTQVTEAFF. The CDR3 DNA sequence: TGTGCCTGGAAAACGCAGGTCACTGAAGCTTTCTTT.